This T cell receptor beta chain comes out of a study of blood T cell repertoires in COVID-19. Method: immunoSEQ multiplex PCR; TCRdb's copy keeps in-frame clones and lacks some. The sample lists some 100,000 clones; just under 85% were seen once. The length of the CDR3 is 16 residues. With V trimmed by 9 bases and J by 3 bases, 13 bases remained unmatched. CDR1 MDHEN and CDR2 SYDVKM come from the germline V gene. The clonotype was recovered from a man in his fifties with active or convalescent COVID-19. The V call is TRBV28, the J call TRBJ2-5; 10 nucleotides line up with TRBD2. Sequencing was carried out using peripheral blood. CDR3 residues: CASRRGLAGEKETQYF. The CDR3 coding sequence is TGTGCCAGTCGGCGTGGGCTAGCGGGAGAAAAAGAGACCCAGTACTTC.